This entry describes one T cell receptor (beta chain). Employing constant-segment primers, 5'RACE generated TCR alpha and TCR beta cDNA libraries bearing sample barcodes and UMIs. Each CDR3 protein is one row after TCRdb ran MiXCR on the 5' RACE reads. The sample holds about 420,000 distinct CDR3 sequences, about 22% seen once. The CDR3 extends over 13 amino acids. V gave up 1 base and J gave up 7 bases, with 10 bases separating them. This record belongs to a study of T-cell memory formation after mild COVID-19. Sequencing used PBMCs or a T cell subset sorted from them (not recorded which). This chain uses TRBV12-3 or TRBV12-4 with TRBJ1-2; D remains unclear. This TCR derives from an adult woman who had mild COVID-19 (a few samples of this study predate the infection). Cell type and time point are not known. DNA for the CDR3: TGTGCCAGCAGTTTAGGCTTCGAGGTTGGCTACACCTTC. Translation gives CASSLGFEVGYTF.